The T cell receptor (beta chain) described here comes from a study of cytomegalovirus exposure and HLA in healthy donors. Primers included in the PCR were 60 Vbeta and 13 Jbeta primers. Measured with immunoSEQ multiplex PCR; TCRdb has only the in-frame clones, and not every one. Among 150,000 to 200,000 clones listed, roughly 80% were seen once. Regarding the study as a whole: Immune exposure information comprised only CMV serostatus.

This CDR3 spans 15 amino acids. CDR1 LGHNT and CDR2 FRNRAP come from the germline V gene. Trimming removed 5 bases from V and 5 bases from J; junction bases left unmatched: 10. A word on this clone: The antigen remains unidentified.

The chain links TRBV12-5 to TRBJ2-5, with 8 positions matching TRBD1. The sequence derives from a woman aged 18-35 years in good health and CMV-seronegative. The specimen sequenced was PBMCs. CDR3 sequence: CASGEDRGLLETQYF. The CDR3 coding sequence is TGTGCTAGTGGTGAAGACAGGGGCCTTCTTGAGACCCAGTACTTC.